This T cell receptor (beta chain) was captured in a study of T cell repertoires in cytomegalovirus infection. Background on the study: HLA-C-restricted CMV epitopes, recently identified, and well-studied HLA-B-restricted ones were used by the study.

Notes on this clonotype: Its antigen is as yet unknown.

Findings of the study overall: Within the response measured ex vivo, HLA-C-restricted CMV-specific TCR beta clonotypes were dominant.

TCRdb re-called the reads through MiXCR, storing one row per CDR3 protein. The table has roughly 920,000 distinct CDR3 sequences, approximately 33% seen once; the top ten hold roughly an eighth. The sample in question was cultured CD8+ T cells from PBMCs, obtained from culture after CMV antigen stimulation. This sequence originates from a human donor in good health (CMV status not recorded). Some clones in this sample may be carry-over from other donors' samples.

The CDR3 DNA reads TGTGCCAGCAGTTACACGGGGACAGAAAATTACAATGAGCAGTTCTTC. As protein: CASSYTGTENYNEQFF. The chain couples TRBV6-1 to TRBJ2-1; TRBD1 agrees at 7 bases. With 5 bases clipped from V and 4 bases from J, the junction kept 11 bases outside the gene matches. This CDR3 has 16 amino acids. The germline V gene encodes CDR1 MNHNS and CDR2 SASEGT.